Presented here are 12 T cell receptor beta chains from one specimen sequenced in a study of T-cell memory formation after mild COVID-19. From the 5' RACE reads, TCRdb called clonotypes with MiXCR, one entry per CDR3 protein. The sample has 470,000 or so distinct CDR3 sequences, around 20% seen once. The sequenced material came from PBMCs or a T cell subset sorted from them (not recorded which). Receptors were obtained from an adult woman who had mild COVID-19 (a few samples of this study predate the infection). Cell type and time point are not known.

The rearrangement links TRBV5-6 to TRBJ1-5; D is ambiguous. The CDR3 spans 16 residues. Trimming pared 4 bases from V and 4 bases from J, leaving 18 bases between. The V gene's germline CDR1 is SGHDT and CDR2 YYEEEE. The CDR3 sequence is CASSVGPVSLNQPQHF. The DNA of the CDR3 is TGTGCCAGCAGCGTTGGTCCCGTCAGTCTAAATCAGCCCCAGCATTTT.

This clonotype occurred a few times. The V gene is TRBV29-1, the J gene TRBJ2-2; D is undetermined. CDR1 SQVTM and CDR2 ANQGSEA come from the germline V gene. V lost 6 bases and J 1 base, leaving 9 bases between the germline ends. This CDR3 has 13 residues. The CDR3 DNA reads TGCAGCGTGGGTGCCGGGAACACCGGGGAGCTGTTTTTT. Amino acids: CSVGAGNTGELFF.

This clonotype occurred a few times. The CDR3 sequence: CSARDSRATGVPYNSPLHF. Written as DNA, the CDR3 is TGCAGTGCTAGAGATTCCCGAGCGACAGGCGTCCCATATAATTCACCCCTCCACTTT. This rearrangement joins TRBV20-1 to TRBJ1-6, with D tentatively TRBD1 (6 bases). CDR3 length: 19 residues. The V and J ends lost 0 bases and 4 bases respectively, with 22 bases between them. CDR1 and CDR2 from the germline V gene are DFQATT and SNEGSKA (reference sequence).

V usage is TRBV9 and J usage is TRBJ2-4; tentatively, D is TRBD2 (5 bases). The germline CDR1 and CDR2 sequences are SGDLS and YYNGEE. V was shortened by 3 bases and J by 6 bases, with 16 bases between the two germline ends. The CDR3 is 15 amino acids. The CDR3 DNA sequence: TGTGCCAGCAGCGCTAACCCCGGGAACGGAAACATTCAGTACTTC. Its translation: CASSANPGNGNIQYF.

This clonotype has only a few counts. The chain joins TRBV20-1 to TRBJ2-7; D remains unclear. This CDR3 spans 15 amino acids. The germline gives CDR1 DFQATT, CDR2 SNEGSKA (reference sequence). The germline V and J ends were trimmed by 0 bases and 3 bases, with 15 bases remaining between them. CDR3 bases: TGCAGTGCTAGAGATAAAAAAGGGCTGGTCTACGAGCAGTACTTC. Residues: CSARDKKGLVYEQYF.

The genes are TRBV7-9 and TRBJ1-2, with D uncertain. Per the germline V gene, CDR1 is SEHNR and CDR2 is FQNEAQ (reference sequence). V was pared by 2 bases and J by 0 bases, with 10 bases between. There are 15 residues in the CDR3. In nucleotides, the CDR3 is TGTGCCAGCAGCTTACTCGGTCCCACTAACTATGGCTACACCTTC. Its protein product is CASSLLGPTNYGYTF.

This clonotype was counted many times. The chain links TRBV7-9 to TRBJ1-1; possibly TRBD1 for D (6 bases). The germline gives CDR1 SEHNR, CDR2 FQNEAQ (reference sequence). Trimming removed 5 bases at V and 5 bases at J, with 18 bases between. The CDR3 totals 15 residues. DNA of the CDR3: TGTGCCAGCAGCACCGGGACACATATAGGGACTGAAGCTTTCTTT. It codes for CASSTGTHIGTEAFF.

This chain joins TRBV21-1 and TRBJ2-5; TRBD2 reflects the table's D call only, with no check against the DNA. TRBV21-1 is a documented pseudogene. The CDR3 loop spans 16 amino acids. As DNA, the CDR3 is TGTGCCAGCGGGGTACTAGCGGGGCCCCGGGGTGAGACCCAGTACTTC. Translated: CASGVLAGPRGETQYF.

This clonotype was counted a few times. The rearrangement joins TRBV6-1 to TRBJ2-5; D is uncertain. Germline V lookup: CDR1 MNHNS, CDR2 SASEGT. V lost 6 bases and J 1 base, leaving 9 bases between the germline ends. The CDR3 extends over 13 amino acids. In DNA form, the CDR3 reads TGTGCCAGCAGCGGGCTGAGCCAAGAGACCCAGTACTTC. Translated: CASSGLSQETQYF.

The V and J genes are TRBV4-1 and TRBJ1-3, with D tentatively TRBD1 (5 bases). V was clipped by 8 bases and J by 2 bases, with 13 bases between them. The CDR3 has 14 amino acids. Germline values: CDR1 MGHRA, CDR2 YSYEKL. The CDR3, as DNA: TGCGCCAGCGCCCCCCCGGGGGCTGGAAACACCATATATTTT. Translation: CASAPPGAGNTIYF.

This clonotype was seen only a few times. The chain recombines TRBV9 with TRBJ1-3; no clear D. The germline CDR1 and CDR2 sequences are SGDLS and YYNGEE. This CDR3 contains 16 residues. V was pared by 3 bases and J by 0 bases, with 13 bases between. Here the CDR3 reads CASSAHMAASGNTIYF. The CDR3 coding sequence is TGTGCCAGCAGCGCCCACATGGCTGCCTCTGGAAACACCATATATTTT. Full variable domain (remainder filled in from reference TRBV9 and TRBJ1-3): DSGVTQTPKHLITATGQRVTLRCSPRSGDLSVYWYQQSLDQGLQFLIQYYNGEERAKGNILERFSAQQFPDLHSELNLSSLELGDSALYFCASSAHMAASGNTIYFGEGSWLTVV.

The rearrangement links TRBV4-1 to TRBJ2-3; D is undetermined. The CDR3 loop spans 14 amino acids. CDR1 and CDR2 (germline): MGHRA, YSYEKL. Between the trimmed V and J ends, which lost 1 base and 4 bases, there was a span of 9 bases. CDR3 nucleotide sequence: TGCGCCAGCAGCCAAGGATGGAGTTCAGATACGCAGTATTTT. This sequence encodes CASSQGWSSDTQYF.